The 7 T cell receptor beta chains in this list originate from one sample, sequenced in a study of T cells in narcolepsy. Sequencing was performed with immunoSEQ multiplex PCR; in TCRdb, only in-frame clones are kept and a portion is missing. The data show over 30,000 clones, 87% seen once. The sample taken for sequencing was CD45RA- memory CD4+ T cells from PBMCs. The receptors were gathered from a human donor with narcolepsy.

The chain combines TRBV13 with TRBJ2-7; D perhaps matches TRBD2 (5 bases). CDR1 and CDR2 (germline): PRHDT, FYEKMQ (reference sequence). V lost 0 bases, J lost 4 bases, and 10 bases lay in between. This CDR3 spans 14 amino acids. The CDR3 nucleotides read TGTGCCAGCAGCTTAGGTTCGTGGAGGTACGAGCAGTACTTC. Translation: CASSLGSWRYEQYF.

V usage is TRBV7-2 and J usage is TRBJ2-1; the match to TRBD2 covers 12 bases. J gave up 6 bases and V 1 base, and 4 bases lay outside the gene matches. CDR1 is SGHTA, CDR2 FQGNSA, per germline. The CDR3 contains 16 residues. The CDR3 protein is CASSLEGLAGLNEQFF. CDR3 sequence (DNA): TGTGCCAGCAGCTTAGAAGGACTAGCGGGACTCAATGAGCAGTTCTTC. The whole variable domain, filled in from reference TRBV7-2 and TRBJ2-1, reads GAGVSQSPSNKVTEKGKDVELRCDPISGHTALYWYRQSLGQGLEFLIYFQGNSAPDKSGLPSDRFSAERTGGSVSTLTIQRTQQEDSAVYLCASSLEGLAGLNEQFFGPGTRLTVL.

This clone was seen once. The rearrangement links TRBV6-5 to TRBJ2-6; no definite D call. The V end was cut by 7 bases, the J end by 0 bases, with 7 bases between. Germline CDR1 MNHEY, CDR2 SVGAGI. This CDR3 region has 14 residues. The CDR3 protein is CASTIRSGANVLTF. The CDR3, as DNA: TGTGCCAGCACCATCCGCTCTGGGGCCAACGTCCTGACTTTC.

CDR3 sequence reads: CASSSHHGGQHYGYTF. The CDR3 DNA follows: TGTGCCAGCAGCTCACACCATGGGGGCCAACACTATGGCTACACCTTC. The rearrangement joins TRBV7-2 to TRBJ1-2, with D maybe TRBD1 (6 bases). Trimming pared 4 bases from V and 3 bases from J, leaving 18 bases between. Looked up from germline, CDR1 is SGHTA and CDR2 is FQGNSA. The CDR3 consists of 16 residues. The entire variable domain, with the rest obtained from reference TRBV7-2 and TRBJ1-2, is as follows: GAGVSQSPSNKVTEKGKDVELRCDPISGHTALYWYRQSLGQGLEFLIYFQGNSAPDKSGLPSDRFSAERTGGSVSTLTIQRTQQEDSAVYLCASSSHHGGQHYGYTFGSGTRLTVV.

The rearrangement joins TRBV2 to TRBJ1-5; weak D call: TRBD1 (5 bases). Trimming left V 3 bases short and J 10 bases short, with 19 bases between. Germline CDR1 SNHLY, CDR2 FYNNEI. The CDR3 is 15 residues long. CDR3 sequence (DNA): TGTGCCAGCAGTGAGGCACAGGACCCCATCAAACCCCAGCATTTT. Translated, it gives CASSEAQDPIKPQHF. The whole variable domain, remainder taken from reference TRBV2 and TRBJ1-5, is EPEVTQTPSHQVTQMGQEVILRCVPISNHLYFYWYRQILGQKVEFLVSFYNNEISEKSEIFDDQFSVERPDGSNFTLKIRSTKLEDSAMYFCASSEAQDPIKPQHFGDGTRLSIL.

This chain connects TRBV28 to TRBJ2-1; no clear D gene. Germline V lookup: CDR1 MDHEN, CDR2 SYDVKM. The CDR3 sequence is 14 residues long. Trimming removed 3 bases at V and 0 bases at J, with 6 bases between. The CDR3 region has the DNA TGTGCCAGCAGTTTCTCAAGCTCCTACAATGAGCAGTTCTTC. It yields the protein CASSFSSSYNEQFF.

This sequence joins TRBV5-1 and TRBJ2-3, with 8 bases aligning to TRBD2. Germline assignment: CDR1 SGHRS and CDR2 YFSETQ. V lost 3 bases, J lost 5 bases, and 8 bases stayed unmatched. This CDR3 is built from 15 residues. This CDR3 is CASSWEPGGIDTQYF. DNA of the CDR3: TGCGCCAGCAGCTGGGAGCCGGGGGGGATAGATACGCAGTATTTT.